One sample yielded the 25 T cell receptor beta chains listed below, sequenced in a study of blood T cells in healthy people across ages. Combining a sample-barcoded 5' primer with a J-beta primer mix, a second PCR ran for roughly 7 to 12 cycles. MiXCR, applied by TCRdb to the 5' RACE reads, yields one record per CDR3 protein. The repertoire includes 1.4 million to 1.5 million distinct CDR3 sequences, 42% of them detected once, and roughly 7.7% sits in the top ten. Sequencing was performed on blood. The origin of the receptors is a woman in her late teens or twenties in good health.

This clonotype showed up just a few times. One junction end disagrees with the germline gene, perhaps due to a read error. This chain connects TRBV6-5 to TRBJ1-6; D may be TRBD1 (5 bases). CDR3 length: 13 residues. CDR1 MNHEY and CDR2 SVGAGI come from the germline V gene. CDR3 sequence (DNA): TGTGCCAGCAGCCGAGATCAGGGTGGACCCCCCCACTTT. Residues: CASSRDQGGPPHF.

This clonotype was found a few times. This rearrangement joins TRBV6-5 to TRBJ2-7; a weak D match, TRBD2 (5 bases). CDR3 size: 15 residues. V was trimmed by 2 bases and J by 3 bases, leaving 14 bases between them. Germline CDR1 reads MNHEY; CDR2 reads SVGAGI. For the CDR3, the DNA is TGTGCCAGCAGTTACGGCAGAGGGTCGGGCTACGAGCAGTACTTC. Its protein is CASSYGRGSGYEQYF.

The CDR3 loop is CASTSRGGFYNEQFF. The CDR3 region has the DNA TGTGCCAGCACCTCACGGGGGGGGTTCTACAATGAGCAGTTCTTC. V and J are TRBV11-2 and TRBJ2-1; 8 bases align to TRBD2. Trimming at V came to 7 bases and at J to 3 bases, leaving 8 bases not matched to a gene. Germline values: CDR1 SGHAT, CDR2 FQNNGV. The length of the CDR3 is 15 residues. Filled out from reference TRBV11-2 and TRBJ2-1, the complete variable domain reads EAGVAQSPRYKIIEKRQSVAFWCNPISGHATLYWYQQILGQGPKLLIQFQNNGVVDDSQLPKDRFSAERLKGVDSTLKIQPAKLEDSAVYLCASTSRGGFYNEQFFGPGTRLTVL.

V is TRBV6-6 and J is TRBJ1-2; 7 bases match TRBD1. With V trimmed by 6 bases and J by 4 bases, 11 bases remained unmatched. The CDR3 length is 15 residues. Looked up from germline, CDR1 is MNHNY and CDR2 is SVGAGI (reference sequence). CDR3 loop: CASSYLVRDSYGYTF. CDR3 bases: TGTGCCAGCAGCTATCTGGTCCGGGACAGCTATGGCTACACCTTC.

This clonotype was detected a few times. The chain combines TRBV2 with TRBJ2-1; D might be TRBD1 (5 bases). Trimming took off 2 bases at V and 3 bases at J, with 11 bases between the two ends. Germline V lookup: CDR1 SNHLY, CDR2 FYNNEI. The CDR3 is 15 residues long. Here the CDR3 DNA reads TGTGCCAGCAGTGAACGGTTGACAGTCTACAATGAGCAGTTCTTC. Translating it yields CASSERLTVYNEQFF. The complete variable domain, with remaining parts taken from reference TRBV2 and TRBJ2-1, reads EPEVTQTPSHQVTQMGQEVILRCVPISNHLYFYWYRQILGQKVEFLVSFYNNEISEKSEIFDDQFSVERPDGSNFTLKIRSTKLEDSAMYFCASSERLTVYNEQFFGPGTRLTVL.

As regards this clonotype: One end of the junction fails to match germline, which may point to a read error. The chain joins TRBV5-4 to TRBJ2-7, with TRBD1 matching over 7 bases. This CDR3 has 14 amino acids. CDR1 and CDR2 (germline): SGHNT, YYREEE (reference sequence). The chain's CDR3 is CASSPWGQIYEQYF. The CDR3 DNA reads TGTGCCAGCAGCCCCTGGGGACAGATCTACGAGCAGTATTTC.

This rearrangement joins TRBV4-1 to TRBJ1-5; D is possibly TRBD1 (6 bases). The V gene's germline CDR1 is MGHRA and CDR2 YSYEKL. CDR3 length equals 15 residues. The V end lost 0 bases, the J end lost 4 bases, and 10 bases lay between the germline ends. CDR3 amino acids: CASSQDRTVNQPQHF. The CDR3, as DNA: TGCGCCAGCAGCCAAGACCGGACAGTAAATCAGCCCCAGCATTTT.

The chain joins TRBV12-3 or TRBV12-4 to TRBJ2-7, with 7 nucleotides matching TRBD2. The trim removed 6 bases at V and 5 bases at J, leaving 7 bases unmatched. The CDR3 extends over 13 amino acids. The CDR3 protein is CASRPVGGNEQYF. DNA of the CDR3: TGTGCCAGCAGACCCGTGGGGGGGAACGAGCAGTACTTC.

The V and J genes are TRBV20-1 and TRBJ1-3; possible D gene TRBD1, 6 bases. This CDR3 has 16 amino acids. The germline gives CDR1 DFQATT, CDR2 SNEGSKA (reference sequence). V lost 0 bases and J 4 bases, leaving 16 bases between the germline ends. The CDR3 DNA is TGCAGTGCTAGAGATGGAACGGGGGCTCCCGGAAACACCATATATTTT. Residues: CSARDGTGAPGNTIYF.

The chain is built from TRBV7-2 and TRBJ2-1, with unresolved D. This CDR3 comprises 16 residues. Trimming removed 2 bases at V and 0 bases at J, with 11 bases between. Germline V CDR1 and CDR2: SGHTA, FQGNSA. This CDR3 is CASSLYLLSSYNEQFF. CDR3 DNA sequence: TGTGCCAGCAGCTTATACCTACTTAGCTCCTACAATGAGCAGTTCTTC.

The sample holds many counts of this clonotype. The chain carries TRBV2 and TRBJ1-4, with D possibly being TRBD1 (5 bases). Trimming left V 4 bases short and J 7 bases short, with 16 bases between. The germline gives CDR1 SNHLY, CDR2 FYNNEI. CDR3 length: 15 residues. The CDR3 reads CASSATGTGIEKLFF. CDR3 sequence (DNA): TGTGCCAGCAGTGCTACCGGGACGGGAATTGAAAAACTGTTTTTT.

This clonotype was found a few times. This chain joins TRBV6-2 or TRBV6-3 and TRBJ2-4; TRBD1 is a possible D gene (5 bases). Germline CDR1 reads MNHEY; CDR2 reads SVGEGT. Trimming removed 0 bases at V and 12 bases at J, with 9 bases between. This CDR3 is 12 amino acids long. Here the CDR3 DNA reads TGTGCCAGCAGTTACTCCAATGGGGCTCAGTACTTC. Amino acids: CASSYSNGAQYF.

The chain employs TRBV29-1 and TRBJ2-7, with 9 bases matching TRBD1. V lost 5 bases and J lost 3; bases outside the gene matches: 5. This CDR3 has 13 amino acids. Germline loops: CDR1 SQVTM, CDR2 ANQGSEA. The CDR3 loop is CSVSGTGLYEQYF. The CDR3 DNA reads TGCAGCGTTTCCGGGACAGGGCTCTACGAGCAGTACTTC.

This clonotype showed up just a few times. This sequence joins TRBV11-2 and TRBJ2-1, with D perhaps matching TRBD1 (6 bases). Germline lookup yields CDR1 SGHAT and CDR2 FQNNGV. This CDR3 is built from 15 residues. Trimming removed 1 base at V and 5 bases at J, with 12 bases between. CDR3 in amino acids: CASSLGQGMNNEQFF. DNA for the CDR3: TGTGCCAGCAGCTTAGGGCAGGGGATGAACAATGAGCAGTTCTTC. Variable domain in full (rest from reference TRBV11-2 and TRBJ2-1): EAGVAQSPRYKIIEKRQSVAFWCNPISGHATLYWYQQILGQGPKLLIQFQNNGVVDDSQLPKDRFSAERLKGVDSTLKIQPAKLEDSAVYLCASSLGQGMNNEQFFGPGTRLTVL.

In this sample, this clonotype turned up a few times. The CDR3 reads CASSLALTPKNIQYF. The CDR3 coding sequence is TGTGCCAGCAGCTTAGCGCTGACTCCCAAAAACATTCAGTACTTC. V gene TRBV7-2 combines with J gene TRBJ2-4; D unresolved. The germline V gene has CDR1 SGHTA and CDR2 FQGNSA. V lost 0 bases and J 2 bases, leaving 8 bases between the germline ends. The CDR3 consists of 15 residues.

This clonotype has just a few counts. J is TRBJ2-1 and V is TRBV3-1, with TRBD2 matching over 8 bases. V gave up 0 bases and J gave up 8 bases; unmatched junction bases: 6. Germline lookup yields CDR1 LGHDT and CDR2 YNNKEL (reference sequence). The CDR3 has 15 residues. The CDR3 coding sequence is TGTGCCAGCAGCCAAGACCGGACTAGCTTCTATGAGCAGTTCTTC. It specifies CASSQDRTSFYEQFF.

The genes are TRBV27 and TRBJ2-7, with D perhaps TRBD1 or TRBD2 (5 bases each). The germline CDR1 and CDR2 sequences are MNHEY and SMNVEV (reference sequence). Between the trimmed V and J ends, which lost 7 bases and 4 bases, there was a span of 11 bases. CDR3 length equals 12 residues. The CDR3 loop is CASKGTEYEQYF. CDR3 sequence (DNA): TGTGCCAGCAAAGGGACGGAATACGAGCAGTACTTC.

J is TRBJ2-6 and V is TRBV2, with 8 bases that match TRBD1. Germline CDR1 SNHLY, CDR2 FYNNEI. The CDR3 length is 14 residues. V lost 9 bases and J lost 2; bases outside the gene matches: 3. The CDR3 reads CARETGAGANVLTF. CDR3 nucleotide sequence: TGTGCCAGGGAGACAGGGGCTGGGGCCAACGTCCTGACTTTC.

The CDR3 region is CSANRQSQETQFF. Here the CDR3 DNA reads TGCAGTGCTAACCGACAGTCACAAGAGACCCAGTTCTTC. The rearrangement uses TRBV20-1 and TRBJ2-1, with D possibly being TRBD1 (5 bases). The germline CDR1 and CDR2 sequences are DFQATT and SNEGSKA (reference sequence). This CDR3 spans 13 amino acids. Trimming shortened V by 4 bases and J by 13 bases, and 20 bases separated the two germline ends.

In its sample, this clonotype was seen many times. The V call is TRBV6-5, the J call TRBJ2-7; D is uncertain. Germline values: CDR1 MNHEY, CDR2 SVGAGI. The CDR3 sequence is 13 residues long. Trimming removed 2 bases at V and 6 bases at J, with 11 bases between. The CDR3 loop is CASSYAARAEQYF. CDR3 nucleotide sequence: TGTGCCAGCAGTTACGCGGCAAGGGCCGAGCAGTACTTC.

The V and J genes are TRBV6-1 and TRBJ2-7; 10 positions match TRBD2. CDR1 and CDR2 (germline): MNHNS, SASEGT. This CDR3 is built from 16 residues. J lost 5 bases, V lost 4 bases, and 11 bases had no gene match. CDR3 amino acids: CASSVNIAGGLDEQYF. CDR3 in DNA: TGTGCCAGCAGTGTAAACATAGCGGGAGGCCTGGACGAGCAGTACTTC.

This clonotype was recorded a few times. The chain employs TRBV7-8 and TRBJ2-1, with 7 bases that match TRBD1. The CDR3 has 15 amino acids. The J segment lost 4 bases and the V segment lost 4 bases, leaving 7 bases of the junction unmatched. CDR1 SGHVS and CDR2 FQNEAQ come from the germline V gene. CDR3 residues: CASSSTGTEYNEQFF. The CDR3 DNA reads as TGTGCCAGCAGCTCCACCGGGACAGAATACAATGAGCAGTTCTTC.

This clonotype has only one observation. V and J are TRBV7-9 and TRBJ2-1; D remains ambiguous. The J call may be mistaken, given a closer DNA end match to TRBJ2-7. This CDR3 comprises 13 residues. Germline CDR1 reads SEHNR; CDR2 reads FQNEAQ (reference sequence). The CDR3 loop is CASSQMGYNEQYF. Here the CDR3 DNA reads TGTGCCAGCAGCCAGATGGGCTACAATGAGCAGTACTTC.

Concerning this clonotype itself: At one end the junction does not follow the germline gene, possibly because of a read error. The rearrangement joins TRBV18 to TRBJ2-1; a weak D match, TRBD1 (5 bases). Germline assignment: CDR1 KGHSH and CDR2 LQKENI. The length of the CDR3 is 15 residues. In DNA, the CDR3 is TGTGCCAGCTCACCACCGGGGCCGTCCTACAATGAGCGGTTCTTC. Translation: CASSPPGPSYNERFF.

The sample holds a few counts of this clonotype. This CDR3 reads CASSHLAGGADTQYF. As DNA, the CDR3 is TGTGCCAGCAGCCACTTAGCGGGAGGCGCAGATACGCAGTATTTT. V and J are TRBV3-1 and TRBJ2-3; TRBD2 matches at 10 bases. From germline, CDR1 is LGHDT and CDR2 YNNKEL (reference sequence). This CDR3 contains 15 residues. Trimming at V came to 3 bases and at J to 4 bases, leaving 4 bases not matched to a gene.